This is a list of T cell receptor beta chains from one sample in a study of cytomegalovirus exposure and HLA in healthy donors. The method was immunoSEQ multiplex PCR; TCRdb's version includes in-frame clones alone and lacks a portion of them. The sample has some 140,000 clones; 75% to 85% are singletons. Sequences were obtained from PBMCs. Every receptor here comes from a female donor in good health and CMV-seronegative. Each CDR3 is given with its conserved first and last residue. D genes are given only for firm matches. The size field is filled for only some rows; it gives once, few, many or a size class.

v_call: TRBV13
d_call: NA
j_call: TRBJ2-5
clone_size: NA
cdr3_nt: TGTGCCAGCAGCTTGGGCGGGCTAGCTCAAGAGACCCAGTACTTC
cdr3_aa: CASSLGGLAQETQYF

v_call: TRBV7-8
d_call: NA
j_call: TRBJ2-5
clone_size: NA
cdr3_nt: TGTGCCAGCAGCACCTTAGCGGTCACCTTACCGCCAGCTGAGACCCAGTACTTC
cdr3_aa: CASSTLAVTLPPAETQYF

v_call: TRBV25-1
d_call: NA
j_call: TRBJ2-7
clone_size: few
cdr3_nt: TGTGCCAGCAGTCTCCGACAGTCCTACGAGCAGTACTTC
cdr3_aa: CASSLRQSYEQYF

v_call: TRBV11-2
d_call: NA
j_call: TRBJ2-1
clone_size: NA
cdr3_nt: TGTGCCAGCAGCAAAGCATCCCCACCGTATGAGCAGTTCTTC
cdr3_aa: CASSKASPPYEQFF

v_call: TRBV5-4
d_call: NA
j_call: TRBJ2-7
clone_size: NA
cdr3_nt: TGTGCCAGCAGCTTGGCCCCCCCGCGCTCCTACGAGCAGTACTTC
cdr3_aa: CASSLAPPRSYEQYF

v_call: TRBV11-3
d_call: TRBD2
j_call: TRBJ2-7
clone_size: NA
cdr3_nt: TGTGCCAGCAGCCCAGGAGGTAGCGGGAGAGGCGAGCAGTACTTC
cdr3_aa: CASSPGGSGRGEQYF

v_call: TRBV10-3
d_call: NA
j_call: TRBJ2-7
clone_size: NA
cdr3_nt: TGTGCCATCAGTGAGTTGGGGGGGGGCGGCCGTAAGGAATCTGAGCAGTACTTC
cdr3_aa: CAISELGGGGRKESEQYF

v_call: TRBV5-6
d_call: TRBD1
j_call: TRBJ1-1
clone_size: NA
cdr3_nt: TGTGCCAGCAGCTTGTTTGGGGGACAGGGGATAGCTTTCTTT
cdr3_aa: CASSLFGGQGIAFF

v_call: TRBV9
d_call: TRBD2
j_call: TRBJ2-7
clone_size: NA
cdr3_nt: TGTGCCAGCAGCGTTGGCGGGAGGGGGGACTACGAGCAGTACTTC
cdr3_aa: CASSVGGRGDYEQYF

v_call: TRBV5-4
d_call: TRBD1
j_call: TRBJ1-5
clone_size: NA
cdr3_nt: TGTGCCAGCAGCTGGGGGACAGGGGGGGGTCTGGGAAATCAGCCCCAGCATTTT
cdr3_aa: CASSWGTGGGLGNQPQHF

v_call: TRBV29-1
d_call: NA
j_call: TRBJ2-5
clone_size: NA
cdr3_nt: TGCAGCGGGCGGACTTTCTCAGAGACCCAGTACTTC
cdr3_aa: CSGRTFSETQYF

v_call: TRBV7-9
d_call: NA
j_call: TRBJ2-7
clone_size: NA
cdr3_nt: TGTGCCAGCAGCTTAGATCCGGGACTGGTGAACGAGCAGTACTTC
cdr3_aa: CASSLDPGLVNEQYF

v_call: TRBV4-1
d_call: TRBD1
j_call: TRBJ1-1
clone_size: NA
cdr3_nt: TGCGCCAGCAGCGATCACAGGGGGAGGAACACTGAAGCTTTCTTT
cdr3_aa: CASSDHRGRNTEAFF

v_call: TRBV10-3
d_call: NA
j_call: TRBJ1-4
clone_size: NA
cdr3_nt: TGTGCCATCAGTGAGTCCCGGGTCTCTAATGAAAAACTGTTTTTT
cdr3_aa: CAISESRVSNEKLFF

v_call: TRBV2
d_call: NA
j_call: TRBJ1-2
clone_size: NA
cdr3_nt: TGTGCCAGCAATGGGGACTCAAATAGCTATGGCTACACCTTC
cdr3_aa: CASNGDSNSYGYTF

v_call: TRBV5-6
d_call: TRBD1
j_call: TRBJ1-2
clone_size: NA
cdr3_nt: TGTGCCAGCAGCTTGAGGGACAGGGTTTTCTATGGCTACACCTTC
cdr3_aa: CASSLRDRVFYGYTF

v_call: TRBV7-9
d_call: TRBD1
j_call: TRBJ1-4
clone_size: few
cdr3_nt: TGTGCCAGCAGCTTAGGGACAGGGGGCGCGCGGGAAGAAAAACTGTTTTTT
cdr3_aa: CASSLGTGGAREEKLFF

v_call: TRBV5-6
d_call: NA
j_call: TRBJ1-1
clone_size: NA
cdr3_nt: TGTGCCAGCAGCTTGGGAGACAGAGTGAACACTGAAGCTTTCTTT
cdr3_aa: CASSLGDRVNTEAFF

v_call: TRBV6-4
d_call: TRBD1
j_call: TRBJ1-1
clone_size: few
cdr3_nt: TGTGCCAGCAGTGAGAACAGGGGAGGCACTGAAGCTTTCTTT
cdr3_aa: CASSENRGGTEAFF

v_call: TRBV7-2
d_call: NA
j_call: TRBJ1-1
clone_size: NA
cdr3_nt: TGTGCCAGCAGCTCAGTAGGGGGTTACACTGAAGCTTTCTTT
cdr3_aa: CASSSVGGYTEAFF

v_call: TRBV18
d_call: TRBD1
j_call: TRBJ1-4
clone_size: NA
cdr3_nt: TGTGCCAGCTCACCAGGGATTGGTCTCGGGACAGGTTATAATGAAAAACTGTTTTTT
cdr3_aa: CASSPGIGLGTGYNEKLFF

v_call: TRBV7-2
d_call: NA
j_call: TRBJ1-5
clone_size: NA
cdr3_nt: TGTGCCAGCAGCCCTCGGGGGGGCAATCAGCCCCAGCATTTT
cdr3_aa: CASSPRGGNQPQHF

v_call: TRBV7-9
d_call: TRBD1
j_call: TRBJ1-2
clone_size: NA
cdr3_nt: TGTGCCAGCAGCCCGACAGGGTTCTATGGCTACACCTTC
cdr3_aa: CASSPTGFYGYTF